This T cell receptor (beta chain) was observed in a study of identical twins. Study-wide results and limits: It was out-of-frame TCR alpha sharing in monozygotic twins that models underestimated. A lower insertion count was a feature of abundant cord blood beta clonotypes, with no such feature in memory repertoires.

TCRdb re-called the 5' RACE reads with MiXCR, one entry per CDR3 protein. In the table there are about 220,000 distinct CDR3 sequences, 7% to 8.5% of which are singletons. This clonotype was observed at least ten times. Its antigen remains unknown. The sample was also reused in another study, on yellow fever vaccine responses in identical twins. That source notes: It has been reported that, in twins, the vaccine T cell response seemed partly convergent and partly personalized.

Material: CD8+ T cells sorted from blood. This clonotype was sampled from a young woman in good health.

The CDR3 protein is CASRWNTDTQYF. The CDR3 nucleotides read TGCGCCAGCAGATGGAACACAGATACGCAGTATTTT. The genes are TRBV5-1 and TRBJ2-3; D is ambiguous. This CDR3 is 12 amino acids long. Trimming left V 5 bases short and J 2 bases short, with 6 bases between. The germline gives CDR1 SGHRS, CDR2 YFSETQ.